This TCR beta chain was documented in a study of immune evolution from preneoplasia to lung adenocarcinoma (TCRdb year 2021). Broadly, across the study: HLA loss of heterozygosity was found in over 6% of AIS, roughly 15% of MIA and roughly 31% of ADC lesions, and in no AAH lesions. The study combined immune gene expression, TCR sequencing and multiplex immunofluorescence to profile immune contexture across lung adenocarcinoma precursors and invasive adenocarcinoma. Resected precursor lesions (AAH, AIS, MIA) and invasive adenocarcinomas were compared against paired morphologically normal lung tissue. Sample size was based on specimen availability rather than a prior power calculation. The TCR sequencing data were obtained from 51 patients. POLYSOLVER was used to infer Class I HLA alleles from exome data, and LOHHLA was used to detect allele-specific HLA loss. According to the study, 105 samples went through TCR sequencing. The immune data were integrated with whole exome sequencing and methylation data from the same cohort of nodules. A total of under 60 patients with pulmonary nodules who underwent surgical resection were included in the overall cohort. Broader findings and caveats from the paper: The highest clonality was observed in normal lung, whereas higher T cell density and diversity but lower clonality appeared to be present in later-stage lesions. Top T cell clone frequencies were highest in normal lung and appeared to decrease progressively from AAH through AIS, MIA and invasive adenocarcinoma. Because all patients came from Japan and China, whether the findings apply to Western populations was uncertain. The findings were based on association rather than direct causation, and larger cohorts with long-term follow-up and longitudinal biopsies were deemed needed. T cell clonality was highest in KRAS-mutant nodules compared with EGFR-mutant or double wild-type lesions.

Patients underwent resection in Japan or China between about 2014 and 2017. Two lung cancer pathologists independently confirmed the histologic diagnosis of each case on H&E slides. To enrich premalignant or tumor cells for nucleic acid extraction, macro-dissection was performed after pathologic assessment. FFPE tissue was used for DNA isolation with the AllPrep DNA/RNA FFPE Kit. TCR beta CDR3 regions were sequenced from DNA using the immunoSEQ hsTCRbeta Kit. On the study's bioinformatics: TCR sequencing data were analysed with the ImmunoSEQ Analyzer. T cell clonality was defined as 1 minus Pielou's evenness computed on productive rearrangements. The inverse Simpson index, applied to productive templates, was used to measure T cell diversity. T cell density was defined as TCR beta template counts normalized to usable DNA, with usable DNA estimated by amplifying and sequencing housekeeping genes. Two-sided Kruskal-Wallis tests were used to compare TCR metrics between histologic stages. In TCRdb, the immuneACCESS table is reduced to in-frame sequences with V and J assigned. These tables do not hold every clone; where another copy was compared, an unresolved V gene accounts for under half, and the others remain unexplained. V, J and clone size are those of that table, while D and trimming were read from the DNA. For this sample the table gives approximately 11,000 clones, of which 78% were detected only once. The leading ten clones occupy 3.9% of the sample.

V is cut back by 6 bases and J by 7 bases, with 13 bases in the junction unmatched. CDR1 and CDR2, per the germline V gene, are KGHSH and LQKENI. Taken from cysteine to phenylalanine, the CDR3 has 15 residues. Only the CDR3 DNA is retained, 45 bases long and in frame from the first base. As concerns this clone: It lacks a known antigen. The sample holds no much larger clone one base away, and base qualities are not on file.

The V and J segments used are TRBV18 and TRBJ2-7; 9 nucleotides in the junction match TRBD1. The sequence came from a person aged 60-80 years with lung adenocarcinoma. Sequencing used FFPE minimally invasive lung adenocarcinoma tissue. The cell subset or site label of this sample denotes: micro-invasive lung adenocarcinoma (MIA). The DNA sequence reads TGTGCCAGCTCGCCGGAACAGGGGGCGTCGGGTGAGCAGTACTTC. This gives the protein CASSPEQGASGEQYF.